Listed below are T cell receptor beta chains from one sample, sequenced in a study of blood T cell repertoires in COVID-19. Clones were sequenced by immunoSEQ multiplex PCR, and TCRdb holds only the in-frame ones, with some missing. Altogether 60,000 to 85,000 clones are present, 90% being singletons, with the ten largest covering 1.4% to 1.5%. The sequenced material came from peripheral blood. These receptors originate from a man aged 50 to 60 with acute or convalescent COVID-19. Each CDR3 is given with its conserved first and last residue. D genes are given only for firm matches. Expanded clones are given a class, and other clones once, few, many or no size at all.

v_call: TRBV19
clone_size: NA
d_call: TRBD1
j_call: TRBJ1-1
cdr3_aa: CASGPGTGWTEAFF
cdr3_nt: TGTGCCAGTGGCCCCGGGACAGGGTGGACTGAAGCTTTCTTT

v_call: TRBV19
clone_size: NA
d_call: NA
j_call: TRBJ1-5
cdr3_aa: CASRSGPTGGLNQPQHF
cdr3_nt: TGTGCCAGTAGATCCGGGCCTACGGGAGGTCTCAATCAGCCCCAGCATTTT

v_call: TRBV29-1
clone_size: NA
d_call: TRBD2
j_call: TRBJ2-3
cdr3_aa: CSGSGLAGGNTDTQYF
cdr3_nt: TGCAGCGGTTCGGGCCTAGCGGGGGGGAACACAGATACGCAGTATTTT

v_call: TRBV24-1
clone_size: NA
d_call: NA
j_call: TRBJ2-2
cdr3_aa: CATSRTGELFF
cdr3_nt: TGTGCCACCAGTCGGACCGGGGAGCTGTTTTTT

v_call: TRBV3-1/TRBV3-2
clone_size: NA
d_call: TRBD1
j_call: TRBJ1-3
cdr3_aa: CASSQGRGGNTIYF
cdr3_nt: TGTGCCAGCAGCCAAGGCAGGGGGGGAAACACCATATATTTT

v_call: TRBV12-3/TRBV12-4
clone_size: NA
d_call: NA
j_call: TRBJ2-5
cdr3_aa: CASSLNLGGTQYF
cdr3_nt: TGTGCCAGCAGTTTGAACTTAGGGGGGACCCAGTACTTC

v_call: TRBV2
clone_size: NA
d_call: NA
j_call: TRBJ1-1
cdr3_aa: CASRLEGNTEAFF
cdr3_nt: TGTGCCAGCAGACTCGAGGGGAACACTGAAGCTTTCTTT

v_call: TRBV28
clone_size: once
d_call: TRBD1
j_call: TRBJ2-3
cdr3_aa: CASSFLPGGGKDTQYF
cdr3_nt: TGTGCCAGCAGTTTCTTACCAGGGGGCGGGAAAGATACGCAGTATTTT

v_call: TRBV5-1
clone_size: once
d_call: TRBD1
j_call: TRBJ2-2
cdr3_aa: CASSSTPGQTNTGELFF
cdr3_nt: TGCGCCAGCAGCTCGACTCCGGGACAGACGAACACCGGGGAGCTGTTTTTT

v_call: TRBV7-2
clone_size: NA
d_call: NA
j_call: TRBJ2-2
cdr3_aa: CASSFRRGGGPGTGELFF
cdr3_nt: TGTGCCAGCAGCTTTCGTAGGGGCGGAGGGCCGGGCACCGGGGAGCTGTTTTTT

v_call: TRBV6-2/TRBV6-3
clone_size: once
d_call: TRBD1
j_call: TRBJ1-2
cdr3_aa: CASSYPTGNGYTF
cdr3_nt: TGTGCCAGCAGTTACCCGACAGGGAATGGCTACACCTTC

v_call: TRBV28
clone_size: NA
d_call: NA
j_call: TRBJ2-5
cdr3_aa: CASSFQGPQETQYF
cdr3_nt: TGTGCCAGCAGTTTCCAGGGGCCCCAAGAGACCCAGTACTTC

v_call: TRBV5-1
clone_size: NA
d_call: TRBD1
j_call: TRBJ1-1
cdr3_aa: CASSLGTGRGNTEAFF
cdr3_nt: TGCGCCAGCAGCCTTGGGACAGGGAGGGGAAACACTGAAGCTTTCTTT

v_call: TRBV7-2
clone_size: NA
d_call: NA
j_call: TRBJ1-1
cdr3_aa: CASSLEGTTMNTEAFF
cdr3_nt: TGTGCCAGCAGCTTAGAGGGGACTACCATGAACACTGAAGCTTTCTTT

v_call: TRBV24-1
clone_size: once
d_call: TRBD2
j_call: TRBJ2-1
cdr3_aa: CATSDSSLAGGLVSYNEQFF
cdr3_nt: TGTGCCACCAGTGATTCGTCACTAGCGGGAGGGCTTGTCTCCTACAATGAGCAGTTCTTC

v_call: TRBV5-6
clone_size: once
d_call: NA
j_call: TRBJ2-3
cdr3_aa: CASSFGGSADTQYF
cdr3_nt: TGTGCCAGCAGCTTCGGGGGATCAGCAGATACGCAGTATTTT

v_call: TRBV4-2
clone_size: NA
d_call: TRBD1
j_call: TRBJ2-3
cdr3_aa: CASSQGPGQGRWASTDTQYF
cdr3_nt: TGTGCCAGCAGCCAAGGGCCGGGACAGGGAAGATGGGCTAGCACAGATACGCAGTATTTT

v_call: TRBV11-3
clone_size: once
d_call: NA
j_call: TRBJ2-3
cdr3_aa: CASSLDLSEDTQYF
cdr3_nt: TGTGCCAGCAGCTTAGATCTGAGCGAAGATACGCAGTATTTT

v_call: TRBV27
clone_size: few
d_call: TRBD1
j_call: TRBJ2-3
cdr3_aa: CASSPGQLLDTQYF
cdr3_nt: TGTGCCAGCAGTCCGGGACAGTTACTTGATACGCAGTATTTT

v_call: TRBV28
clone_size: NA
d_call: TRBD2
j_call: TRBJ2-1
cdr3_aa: CASSLWASGSVNEQFF
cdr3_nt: TGTGCCAGCAGTTTATGGGCTAGCGGGAGTGTGAATGAGCAGTTCTTC

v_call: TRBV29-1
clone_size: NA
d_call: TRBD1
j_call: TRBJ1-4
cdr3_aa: CSVGQGKEKLFF
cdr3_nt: TGCAGCGTTGGACAGGGAAAGGAAAAACTGTTTTTT

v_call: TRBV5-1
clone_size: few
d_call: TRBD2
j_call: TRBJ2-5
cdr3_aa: CASSYQPPFRGGGQETQYF
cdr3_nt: TGCGCCAGCAGCTACCAACCCCCCTTCCGTGGGGGGGGCCAAGAGACCCAGTACTTC

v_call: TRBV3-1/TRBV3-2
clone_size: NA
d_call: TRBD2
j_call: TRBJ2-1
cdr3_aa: CASSQDIAGGWFF
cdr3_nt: TGTGCCAGCAGCCAAGATATTGCGGGAGGGTGGTTCTTC

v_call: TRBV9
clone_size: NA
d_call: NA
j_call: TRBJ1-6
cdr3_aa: CASSGPGRSYNSPLHF
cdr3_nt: TGTGCCAGCAGCGGCCCTGGTCGCAGTTACAATTCACCCCTCCACTTT

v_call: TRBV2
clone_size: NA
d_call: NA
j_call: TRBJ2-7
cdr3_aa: CASSESRRRGYEQYF
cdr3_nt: TGTGCCAGCAGTGAATCACGCCGACGAGGCTACGAGCAGTACTTC

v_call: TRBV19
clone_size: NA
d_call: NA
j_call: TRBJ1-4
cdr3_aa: CASTTQGEREKLFF
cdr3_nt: TGTGCCAGTACCACACAGGGAGAACGTGAAAAACTGTTTTTT

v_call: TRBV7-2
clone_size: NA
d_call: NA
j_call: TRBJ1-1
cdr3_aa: CASSLSGGTNTEAFF
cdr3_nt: TGTGCCAGCAGCTTATCGGGGGGGACGAACACTGAAGCTTTCTTT

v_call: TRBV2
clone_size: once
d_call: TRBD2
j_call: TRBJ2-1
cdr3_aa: CASTQDLAGGFLRQFF
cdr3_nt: TGTGCCAGCACCCAAGACCTAGCGGGGGGCTTTCTTAGGCAGTTCTTC

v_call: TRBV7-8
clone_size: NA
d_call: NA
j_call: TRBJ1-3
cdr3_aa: CASSSYGAGGNTIYF
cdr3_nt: TGTGCCAGCAGCTCCTATGGGGCTGGCGGAAACACCATATATTTT

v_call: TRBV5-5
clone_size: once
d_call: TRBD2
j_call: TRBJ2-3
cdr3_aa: CASSFSGSSTDTQYF
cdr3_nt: TGTGCCAGCAGCTTTAGCGGGAGCAGCACAGATACGCAGTATTTT

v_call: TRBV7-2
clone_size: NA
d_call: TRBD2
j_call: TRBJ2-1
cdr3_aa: CASSLAGTSGGGSYNEQFF
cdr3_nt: TGTGCCAGCAGCTTAGCTGGGACTAGCGGGGGAGGCTCCTACAATGAGCAGTTCTTC

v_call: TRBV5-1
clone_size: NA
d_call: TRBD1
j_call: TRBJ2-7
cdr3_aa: CASSPGSDRGQGQYF
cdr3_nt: TGCGCCAGCAGCCCAGGGTCGGACAGGGGGCAAGGGCAGTACTTC

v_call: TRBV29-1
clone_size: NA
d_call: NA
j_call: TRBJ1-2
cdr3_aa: CSVEDLGVAYYGYTF
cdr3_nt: TGCAGCGTTGAAGATCTCGGGGTCGCGTACTATGGCTACACCTTC

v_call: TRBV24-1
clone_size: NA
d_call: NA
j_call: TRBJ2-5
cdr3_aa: CATSEPLGTQYF
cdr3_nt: TGTGCCACCAGTGAACCGCTCGGGACCCAGTACTTC

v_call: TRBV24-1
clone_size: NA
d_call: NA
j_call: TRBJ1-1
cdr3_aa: CATSEPSDRTAEAFF
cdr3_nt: TGTGCCACCAGTGAACCTTCAGACCGGACAGCAGAAGCTTTCTTT

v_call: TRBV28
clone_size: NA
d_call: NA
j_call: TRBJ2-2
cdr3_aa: CASRDTSTGELFF
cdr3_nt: TGTGCCAGTCGGGACACCAGCACCGGGGAGCTGTTTTTT

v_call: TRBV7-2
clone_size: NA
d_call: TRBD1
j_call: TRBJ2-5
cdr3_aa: CAVSRGPSETQYF
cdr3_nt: TGTGCCGTTTCGAGGGGGCCCTCGGAGACCCAGTACTTC

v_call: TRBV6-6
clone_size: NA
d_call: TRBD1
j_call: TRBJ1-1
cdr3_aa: CASSYTSRQGGTEAFF
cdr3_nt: TGTGCCAGCAGTTACACGTCGCGACAGGGCGGCACTGAAGCTTTCTTT

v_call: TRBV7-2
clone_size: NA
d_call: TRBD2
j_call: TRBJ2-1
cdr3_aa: CASRVTSGSSYNEQFF
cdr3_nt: TGTGCCAGCAGGGTTACTAGCGGGAGCTCCTACAATGAGCAGTTCTTC

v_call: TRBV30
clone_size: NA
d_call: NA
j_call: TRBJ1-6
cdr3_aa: CAWSVSSGRHNSPLHF
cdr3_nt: TGTGCCTGGAGTGTCTCCTCAGGAAGACATAATTCACCCCTCCACTTT

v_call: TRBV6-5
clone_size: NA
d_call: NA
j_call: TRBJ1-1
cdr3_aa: CASNRIGNTEAFF
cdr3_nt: TGTGCCAGCAACCGCATCGGGAACACTGAAGCTTTCTTT

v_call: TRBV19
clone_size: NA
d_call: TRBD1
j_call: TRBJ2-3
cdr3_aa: CASSPQGAGTQYF
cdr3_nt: TGTGCCAGTAGTCCCCAGGGGGCCGGTACGCAGTATTTT

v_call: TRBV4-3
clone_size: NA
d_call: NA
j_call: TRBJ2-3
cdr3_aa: CASSQEAGRSDTQYF
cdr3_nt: TGCGCCAGCAGCCAAGAGGCGGGGCGTTCAGATACGCAGTATTTT

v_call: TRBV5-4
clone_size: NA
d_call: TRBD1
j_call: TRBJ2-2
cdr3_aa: CASSWGDRGIHTGELFF
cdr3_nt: TGTGCCAGCAGCTGGGGGGACAGGGGAATCCACACCGGGGAGCTGTTTTTT

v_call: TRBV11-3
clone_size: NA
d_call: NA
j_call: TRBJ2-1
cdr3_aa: CASSLVRDNEQFF
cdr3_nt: TGTGCCAGCAGCTTAGTGCGGGATAATGAGCAGTTCTTC

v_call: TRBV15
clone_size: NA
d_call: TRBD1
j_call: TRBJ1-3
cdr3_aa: CATSRRDRESDTIYF
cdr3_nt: TGTGCCACCAGCCGAAGGGACAGGGAATCTGACACCATATATTTT

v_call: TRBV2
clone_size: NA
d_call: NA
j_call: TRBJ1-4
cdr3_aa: CASSKQGKYEKLFF
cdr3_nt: TGTGCCAGCAGTAAACAGGGAAAGTATGAAAAACTGTTTTTT